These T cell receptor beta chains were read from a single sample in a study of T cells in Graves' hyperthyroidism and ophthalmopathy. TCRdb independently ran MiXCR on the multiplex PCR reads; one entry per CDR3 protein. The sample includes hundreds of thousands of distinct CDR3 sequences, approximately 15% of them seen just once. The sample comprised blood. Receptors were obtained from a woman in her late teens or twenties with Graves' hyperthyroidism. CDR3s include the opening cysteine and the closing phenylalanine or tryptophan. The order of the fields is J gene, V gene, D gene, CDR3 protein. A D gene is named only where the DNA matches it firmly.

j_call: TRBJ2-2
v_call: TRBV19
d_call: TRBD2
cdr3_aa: CASSRREGRAGELFF

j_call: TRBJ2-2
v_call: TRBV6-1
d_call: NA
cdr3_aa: CASADRTEGAGELFF

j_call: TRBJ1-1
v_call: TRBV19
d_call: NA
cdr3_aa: CASSIANLQGKAEAFF

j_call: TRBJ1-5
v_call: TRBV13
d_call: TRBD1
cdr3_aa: CASSLGPGGSNQPQHF

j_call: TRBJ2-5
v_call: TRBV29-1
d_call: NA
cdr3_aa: CSVDDHGGETQYF

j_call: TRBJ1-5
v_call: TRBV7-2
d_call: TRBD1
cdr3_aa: CASSDTGGVNQPQHF

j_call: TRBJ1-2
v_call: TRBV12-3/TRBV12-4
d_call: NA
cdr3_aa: CASSLGYGYTF

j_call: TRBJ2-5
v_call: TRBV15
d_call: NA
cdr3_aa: CATSREGSWETQYF

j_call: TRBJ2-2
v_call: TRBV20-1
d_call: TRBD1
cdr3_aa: CSATKDRGRGELFF

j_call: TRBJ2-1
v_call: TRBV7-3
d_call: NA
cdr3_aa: CASSLGGGLDNEQFF

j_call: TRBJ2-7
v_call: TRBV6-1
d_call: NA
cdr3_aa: CASSEVGEQYF

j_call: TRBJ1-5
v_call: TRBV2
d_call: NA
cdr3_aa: CASSESLFRSDVQPQHF

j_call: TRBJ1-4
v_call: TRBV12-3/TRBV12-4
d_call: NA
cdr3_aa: CANSLMAGDEKLFF

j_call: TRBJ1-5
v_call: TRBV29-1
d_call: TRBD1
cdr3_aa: CSVRTGGNQPQHF